Detailed here is one T cell receptor (beta chain). The data originate from a study of blood T cell repertoires in COVID-19. Turning to the study itself: The origin of the acute and convalescent COVID-19 samples was the United States, Italy and Spain. PBMCs, B-cell-depleted T cells, or T cells provided the cDNA or gDNA that made up the material.

Under the authors' procedure: The assay estimated nucleated cells by amplifying reference gene primers. Libraries were prepared by immunoSEQ multiplex PCR; TCRdb keeps only in-frame clonotypes and omits some of them. The V and J calls and clone size were taken over from that table, and D and trimming were inferred from the DNA. Of about 140,000 clones in the sample, over 70% are singletons; the top ten hold around 2.1%. Per germline, CDR1 MNHEY and CDR2 SVGAGI. Trimming removed 5 bases at V and 0 bases at J, with 12 bases between. This CDR3 contains 15 residues. Sequencing was carried out using peripheral blood. The chain joins TRBV6-5 to TRBJ2-3, with no clear D. The source of this sequence is a woman aged 55-69 years with acute or convalescent COVID-19. CDR3 DNA: TGTGCCAGCAGTCTCTACTCTTCTAGCACAGATACGCAGTATTTT. This sequence encodes CASSLYSSSTDTQYF.